Below, 21 T cell receptor beta chains from the same sample are listed, as sequenced in a study of long-term antiretroviral therapy in people with HIV. This was the immunoSEQ v3.0 assay at survey level. The assay was immunoSEQ multiplex PCR, and TCRdb's table has in-frame clones only and misses some. Of under 30,000 clones listed, under 90% are singletons. Sequencing was performed on unsorted PBMCs, taken at the start of antiretroviral therapy, before treatment. These receptors were collected from a young woman with HIV.

The chain couples TRBV27 to TRBJ1-5; D uncertain. V lost 4 bases, J lost 9 bases, and 13 bases lay in between. The CDR3 totals 13 residues. CDR1 MNHEY and CDR2 SMNVEV come from the germline V gene (reference sequence). The CDR3, as DNA: TGTGCCAGCAGTTCGTACAGAAGTAGGCCCCAGCATTTT. It encodes CASSSYRSRPQHF.

V is TRBV7-2 and J is TRBJ1-2; possibly TRBD1 for D (5 bases). The CDR3 contains 15 residues. The germline V gene encodes CDR1 SGHTA and CDR2 FQGNSA. Trimming cost V 5 bases and J 2 bases, with 15 bases left between them. The CDR3 reads CASSQGAVKNYGYTF. In nucleotides, the CDR3 is TGTGCCAGCAGCCAAGGGGCAGTAAAAAACTATGGCTACACCTTC.

The V call is TRBV30, the J call TRBJ1-1, with TRBD1 as a possible D gene (5 bases). Germline loops: CDR1 GTSNPN, CDR2 SVGIG (reference sequence). This CDR3 is built from 11 residues. The V end lost 3 bases, the J end lost 5 bases, and 7 bases lay between the germline ends. The CDR3, as DNA: TGTGCCTGGAGCAGGGATACTGAAGCTTTCTTT. It yields the protein CAWSRDTEAFF.

This sequence joins TRBV5-1 and TRBJ2-2, with D possibly matching TRBD1 (5 bases). From germline, CDR1 is SGHRS and CDR2 YFSETQ. CDR3 size: 14 residues. V was cut by 0 bases and J by 4 bases, with 7 bases left in between. The CDR3 region has the DNA TGCGCCAGCAGCTTGGGGGGCGCCACCGGGGAGCTGTTTTTT. This translates into CASSLGGATGELFF. Drawing the rest from reference TRBV5-1 and TRBJ2-2, the complete variable domain is KAGVTQTPRYLIKTRGQQVTLSCSPISGHRSVSWYQQTPGQGLQFLFEYFSETQRNKGNFPGRFSGRQFSNSRSEMNVSTLELGDSALYLCASSLGGATGELFFGEGSRLTVL.

The CDR3 DNA is TGTGCCAGCAGTAGGGACATTCAAAGCAATCAGCCCCAGCATTTT. This gives the protein CASSRDIQSNQPQHF. The chain is built from TRBV28 and TRBJ1-5; a possible D gene is TRBD1 (6 bases). This CDR3 comprises 15 residues. The V gene's germline CDR1 is MDHEN and CDR2 SYDVKM. Trimming stripped 5 bases from V and 1 base from J, with 12 bases between.

V and J are TRBV6-5 and TRBJ2-5; 10 positions agree with TRBD1. CDR3 length equals 15 residues. V dropped 3 bases and J dropped 2; count of bases not matched to a gene: 3. Germline CDR1 reads MNHEY; CDR2 reads SVGAGI. The CDR3 nucleotides are TGTGCCAGCAGTTATCGGACAGGGGGTCAAGAGACCCAGTACTTC. Its protein is CASSYRTGGQETQYF.

The chain combines TRBV4-1 with TRBJ2-5; D unclear. V was cut by 1 base and J by 5 bases, with 14 bases left in between. Per germline, CDR1 MGHRA and CDR2 YSYEKL. The CDR3 loop spans 15 amino acids. CDR3 protein: CASSQGSLGSETQYF. CDR3 nucleotide sequence: TGCGCCAGCAGCCAAGGATCTCTAGGGTCGGAGACCCAGTACTTC.

The chain couples TRBV5-4 to TRBJ2-1; D may be TRBD2 (5 bases). V gave up 3 bases and J gave up 0 bases, with 7 bases separating them. CDR1 is SGHNT, CDR2 YYREEE, per germline (reference sequence). The CDR3 spans 14 residues. In DNA form, the CDR3 reads TGTGCCAGCAGCTCCGGAGGCTCCTACAATGAGCAGTTCTTC. It codes for CASSSGGSYNEQFF. Together with reference TRBV5-4 and TRBJ2-1, the CDR3 gives the full variable domain: ETGVTQSPTHLIKTRGQQVTLRCSSQSGHNTVSWYQQALGQGPQFIFQYYREEENGRGNFPPRFSGLQFPNYSSELNVNALELDDSALYLCASSSGGSYNEQFFGPGTRLTVL.

V usage is TRBV13 and J usage is TRBJ2-7; 9 bases map to TRBD1. The CDR3 length is 16 residues. CDR1 is PRHDT and CDR2 is FYEKMQ in the germline V gene (reference sequence). The trim removed 4 bases at V and 3 bases at J, leaving 10 bases unmatched. The CDR3 reads CASSYGTGQGVYEQYF. The CDR3 nucleotides are TGTGCCAGCAGCTATGGGACGGGACAGGGAGTCTACGAGCAGTACTTC.

V usage is TRBV4-2 and J usage is TRBJ1-2, with D uncertain. This CDR3 comprises 14 residues. CDR1 LGHNA and CDR2 YNFKEQ come from the germline V gene. The germline V and J ends were trimmed by 0 bases and 8 bases, with 13 bases remaining between them. This chain's CDR3 is CASSQDQRSAGYTF. The CDR3 DNA reads TGTGCCAGCAGCCAAGATCAAAGGTCGGCCGGCTACACCTTC.

This clone was observed once. The rearrangement links TRBV5-1 to TRBJ2-2, with D maybe TRBD2 (6 bases). V lost 0 bases and J lost 3, with 9 bases in between. The germline V gene encodes CDR1 SGHRS and CDR2 YFSETQ. The CDR3 contains 15 residues. CDR3 DNA sequence: TGCGCCAGCAGCTTGGTTCCGGGGGACACCGGGGAGCTGTTTTTT. This codes for CASSLVPGDTGELFF.

The V call is TRBV29-1, the J call TRBJ2-7; 10 bases are a match to TRBD1. The CDR3 runs to 12 residues. The V gene end was trimmed by 7 bases and the J gene end by 2 bases; junction bases not matched to a gene: 2. Germline V lookup: CDR1 SQVTM, CDR2 ANQGSEA. This chain's CDR3 is CSAGQGAYEQYF. In nucleotides, the CDR3 is TGCAGCGCTGGACAGGGGGCCTACGAGCAGTACTTC.

This rearrangement joins TRBV19 to TRBJ2-3, with D possibly TRBD1 on 5 matching bases. There are 14 residues in the CDR3. Per the germline V gene, CDR1 is LNHDA and CDR2 is SQIVND (reference sequence). The V end was cut by 2 bases, the J end by 1 base, with 7 bases between. CDR3 nucleotides: TGTGCCAGTAGTATAAGACAGCGCACAGATACGCAGTATTTT. The encoded protein is CASSIRQRTDTQYF. The complete variable domain, with remaining parts taken from reference TRBV19 and TRBJ2-3, reads DGGITQSPKYLFRKEGQNVTLSCEQNLNHDAMYWYRQDPGQGLRLIYYSQIVNDFQKGDIAEGYSVSREKKESFPLTVTSAQKNPTAFYLCASSIRQRTDTQYFGPGTRLTVL.

This clone appeared a single time. The V call is TRBV6-5, the J call TRBJ2-3; D ambiguous. The CDR3 is made up of 13 amino acids. Germline values: CDR1 MNHEY, CDR2 SVGAGI. The V end lost 2 bases, the J end lost 3 bases, and 6 bases lay between the germline ends. The CDR3 sequence: CASSYPGTDTQYF. Written as DNA, the CDR3 is TGTGCCAGCAGTTACCCCGGGACAGATACGCAGTATTTT.

The chain joins TRBV28 to TRBJ1-1; D is unresolved. V was trimmed by 1 base and J by 1 base, leaving 10 bases between them. CDR3 length: 15 residues. CDR1 and CDR2 (germline): MDHEN, SYDVKM. The CDR3 DNA reads TGTGCCAGCAGTTTATTTGTCACTTCGAACACTGAAGCTTTCTTT. Amino acids: CASSLFVTSNTEAFF.

This clone has only one observation. The rearrangement links TRBV4-3 to TRBJ2-1, with D tentatively TRBD1 (5 bases). CDR1 is LGHNA, CDR2 YSLEER, per germline. The CDR3 contains 14 residues. V lost 3 bases to trimming and J lost 3 bases, with 9 bases between them. CDR3 coding DNA: TGCGCCAGCAGCCATTTCCAGGGCTACAATGAGCAGTTCTTC. Translating it yields CASSHFQGYNEQFF.

This clone has a single count. The chain carries TRBV7-2 and TRBJ1-1; 11 bases are a match to TRBD1. V shed 5 bases and J 4 bases; nucleotides not matched to a gene: 9. There are 16 residues in the CDR3. Germline-derived CDR1 and CDR2 are SGHTA and FQGNSA. Here the CDR3 DNA reads TGTGCCAGCAGCCCTGGACAGGGGGCTAGGGGCACTGAAGCTTTCTTT. It yields the protein CASSPGQGARGTEAFF.

This sequence joins TRBV2 and TRBJ1-2; the D gene is possibly TRBD1 (6 bases). This CDR3 has 14 amino acids. Trimming took 5 bases from V and 1 from J, leaving 11 bases between them. The germline V gene has CDR1 SNHLY and CDR2 FYNNEI. The CDR3 region is CASSRQGSNYGYTF. CDR3 DNA: TGTGCCAGCAGTAGGCAGGGGAGTAACTATGGCTACACCTTC.

This clone was detected only once. The CDR3 loop reads CASSHPMEGESRDTQYF. In DNA form, the CDR3 reads TGTGCCAGCAGCCACCCGATGGAGGGGGAGAGTCGGGATACGCAGTATTTT. The rearrangement links TRBV14 to TRBJ2-3, with D possibly being TRBD1 or TRBD2 (6 bases each). V dropped 3 bases and J dropped 6 bases, with 22 bases sitting between them. This CDR3 has 17 amino acids. CDR1 and CDR2 from the germline V gene are SGHDN and FVKESK.

The rearrangement uses TRBV28 and TRBJ1-4; a possible D gene is TRBD1 (5 bases). Germline assignment: CDR1 MDHEN and CDR2 SYDVKM. V shed 5 bases and J shed 6 bases, with 19 bases lying between them. This CDR3 has 16 amino acids. DNA for the CDR3: TGTGCCAGCAGTCCCCCAGGGTGGGAGGGTCATGAAAAACTGTTTTTT. It codes for CASSPPGWEGHEKLFF.

The table lists this clone with a few counts. The chain couples TRBV28 to TRBJ1-5; D ambiguous. Germline assignment: CDR1 MDHEN and CDR2 SYDVKM. The CDR3 runs 13 residues. V lost 5 bases, J lost 5 bases, and 10 bases lay in between. The CDR3 loop is CASSLSSYQPQHF. For the CDR3, the DNA is TGTGCCAGCAGTCTCTCGTCATATCAGCCCCAGCATTTT.